This T cell receptor beta chain was profiled in a study of neurological immune-mediated disorders. This clonotype occurred a few times. Its matching antigen is unknown. 5'RACE with 10-nucleotide random UMIs generated the cDNA. TCRdb used MiXCR to reprocess the 5' RACE reads, holding one entry per CDR3 protein. Among roughly 70,000 distinct CDR3 sequences listed, approximately 5% were seen once. Study results and caveats: Across subjects, no CDR3 amino acid sequence appeared in expanded clones of more than one subject, a finding that suggested private repertoires in all groups.

The V gene lost 3 bases and the J gene lost 2 bases, with 7 bases spanning the gap. Germline loops: CDR1 MNHEY, CDR2 SVGEGT. The CDR3 loop spans 13 amino acids. Input material: PBMCs. The chain employs TRBV6-2 or TRBV6-3 and TRBJ2-5; D remains unclear. The receptor's source is a woman aged 70 to 79 with multiple sclerosis. CDR3 sequence: CASSYGQQETQYF. CDR3 sequence (DNA): TGTGCCAGCAGTTATGGCCAGCAAGAGACCCAGTACTTC.